This TCR beta chain was profiled in a study of control samples from healthy donors and cancer patients. V was shortened by 3 bases and J by 4 bases, with 7 bases between the two germline ends. This CDR3 has 12 residues. Germline CDR1 SGHRS, CDR2 YFSETQ. TCRdb's table, derived via immunoSEQ multiplex PCR, lists solely in-frame clones and lacks some. In the table there are some 140,000 clones, approximately 93% of which are singletons. The chain has TRBV5-1 and TRBJ1-1; D possibly corresponds to TRBD1 (5 bases). The material sequenced was blood. The TCR was taken from a man aged 40-55 years in good health. Here the CDR3 DNA reads TGCGCCAGCAGCTGGGGGGGCACTGAAGCTTTCTTT. It is translated as CASSWGGTEAFF.